This record concerns one T cell receptor beta chain sequence. Antigen specificity is unknown. The germline V gene encodes CDR1 MNHNY and CDR2 SVGAGI (reference sequence). The CDR3 consists of 13 residues. Between the trimmed V and J ends, which lost 6 bases and 7 bases, there was a span of 16 bases. Here immunoSEQ multiplex PCR was the method, and the copy in TCRdb shows in-frame clones only, minus some. The data contain just under 65,000 clones, approximately 85% of them seen just once; the ten biggest clones take up roughly 0.99%. This specimen belongs to a study of OX40 agonist ivuxolimab in advanced cancers. Study-level information: Three patients, one with hepatocellular carcinoma and two with cutaneous melanoma, responded partially.

Overall study results and limits: On average, a greater number of expanded clones characterised CD8+ T cells relative to CD4+.

The chain uses TRBV6-6 and TRBJ2-7; D is ambiguous. The sequence was obtained from an adult with an advanced solid tumor such as melanoma, head and neck, liver or kidney cancer. The specimen was CD4+ or CD8+ T cells sorted from blood, collected in a trial of the OX40 agonist ivuxolimab. CDR3 bases: TGTGCCAGCAGCCCCCTCCTCCTACGAGAGCAGTACTTC. Protein sequence: CASSPLLLREQYF.